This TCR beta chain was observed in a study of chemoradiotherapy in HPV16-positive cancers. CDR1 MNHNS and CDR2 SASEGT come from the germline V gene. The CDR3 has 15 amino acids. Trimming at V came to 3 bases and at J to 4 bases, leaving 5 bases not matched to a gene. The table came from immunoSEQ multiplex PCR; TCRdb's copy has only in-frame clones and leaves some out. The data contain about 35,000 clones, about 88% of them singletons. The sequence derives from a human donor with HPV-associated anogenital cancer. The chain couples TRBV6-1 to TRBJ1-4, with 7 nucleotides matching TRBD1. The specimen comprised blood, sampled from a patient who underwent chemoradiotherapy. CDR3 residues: CASSDGQADNEKLFF. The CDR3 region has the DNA TGTGCCAGCAGTGACGGACAGGCGGATAATGAAAAACTGTTTTTT.